This T cell receptor (beta chain) was profiled in a study of PD-1 blockade in mismatch repair-deficient tumors. Overall study context: Patients had around 12 mismatch repair-deficient cancer types, all previously treated and progressing.

PCR or immunohistochemistry showed mismatch repair deficiency in every enrolled patient. General observations from the study: After pembrolizumab, tumor-resident clones rose rapidly, then generally contracted before radiologic responses.

Generated by immunoSEQ multiplex PCR, the TCRdb table keeps only in-frame clones and is missing some. The table shows about 14,000 clones, with more than 65% occurring only once. This CDR3 has 17 amino acids. V shed 1 base and J 0 bases; nucleotides not matched to a gene: 6. CDR1 and CDR2 from the germline V gene are MDHEN and SYDVKM. This clone was seen a single time. The antigen is undetermined. The sequencing used PBMCs, collected approximately 14 weeks after starting pembrolizumab. The receptor was isolated from an adult with mismatch repair-deficient cancer. The gene calls are TRBV28 and TRBJ2-1, with 7 bases that match TRBD2. The CDR3 bases are TGTGCCAGCAGTTTATATGGGGGAGGGCCCTCCTACAATGAGCAGTTCTTC. Translation: CASSLYGGGPSYNEQFF.